The 13 T cell receptor beta chains given below trace back to one sample, sequenced in a study of regulatory T cells in long-lasting Graves disease (dated by TCRdb to the early 2020s). The sample's time point label, decoded: newly diagnosed GD, antithyroid drugs for less than 3 months. For both TCR sequencing and RNA sequencing, RNA was extracted from PBMCs in TRIzol. Libraries were built with multiplex PCR. For sequencing, an Illumina HiSeq 4000 was employed. TCR beta libraries were built with iRepertoire HTBI primers and Arm-PCR amplification of CDR3 regions. TCRdb cleaned the public reads at Q25 with fastp, built clones with MiXCR and kept in-frame beta chains. Rows are unified per CDR3 protein, each entry keeping the most common DNA and genes. The sample table contains about 620,000 distinct CDR3 sequences; only one count was recorded for roughly 16% of them. 18% of the sample rests with the top ten.

The data were also submitted as part of a second study, on T cells in Graves' hyperthyroidism and ophthalmopathy.

The source was peripheral blood mononuclear cells (PBMCs), collected at new diagnosis, from a patient treated with antithyroid drugs. The origin of the receptors is a woman aged 25 to 39 with Graves disease. Donor details come from another sample of the same person, matched by shared clones.

For this clonotype: A much more abundant neighbour one base away suggests this may be a read error. V usage is TRBV2 and J usage is TRBJ2-7; tentatively, D is TRBD1 (6 bases). The CDR3 has 12 amino acids. V was cut by 7 bases and J by 6 bases, with 13 bases left in between. In germline, CDR1 is SNHLY, CDR2 FYNNEI. CDR3 loop: CASTERGSEQYF. In nucleotides, the CDR3 is TGTGCCAGCACCGAAAGGGGGAGCGAGCAGTACTTC.

Concerning this clonotype itself: Given a much more abundant clone one base away, this may be a read error. This chain uses TRBV2 with TRBJ2-3, with 7 bases aligning to TRBD1. The germline V gene encodes CDR1 SNHLY and CDR2 FYNNEI. V shed 6 bases, J shed 6 bases, and the junction held 6 bases outside the gene matches. The CDR3 sequence is 13 residues long. DNA of the CDR3: TGTGCCAGCAGCTCGACAGGGCTCGATACGCAGTATTTT. Its protein is CASSSTGLDTQYF.

A single count supports this clonotype. A much larger clonotype is one base distant, so this may be a read error. The V gene is TRBV7-2, the J gene TRBJ2-7; D is perhaps TRBD2 (6 bases). Trimming pared 7 bases from V and 6 bases from J, leaving 16 bases between. This CDR3 is 13 amino acids long. Germline CDR1 SGHTA, CDR2 FQGNSA. CDR3 amino acids: CASNLGLQGEQYF. The CDR3, as DNA: TGTGCCAGCAACCTGGGACTTCAAGGCGAGCAGTACTTC.

This chain links TRBV19 with TRBJ2-7, with TRBD2 identical over 7 bases. With V trimmed by 3 bases and J by 2 bases, 7 bases remained unmatched. CDR1 and CDR2 (germline): LNHDA, SQIVND (reference sequence). The CDR3 totals 15 residues. The CDR3 here is CASSILAGETYEQYF. CDR3 DNA sequence: TGTGCCAGTAGTATTTTGGCGGGAGAAACCTACGAGCAGTACTTC.

The chain uses TRBV6-2 or TRBV6-3 and TRBJ2-2; no firm D call. Germline V gene lookup returns CDR1 MNHEY and CDR2 SVGEGT. The CDR3 is 15 residues long. V gave up 7 bases and J gave up 0 bases, with 12 bases separating them. CDR3 sequence: CASTSRPANTGELFF. The CDR3 coding sequence is TGTGCCAGCACAAGTAGGCCAGCGAACACCGGGGAGCTGTTTTTT.

The chain is built from TRBV29-1 and TRBJ2-7; D unresolved. The CDR3 has 14 residues. Trimming removed 5 bases at V and 7 bases at J, with 21 bases between. CDR1 is SQVTM, CDR2 ANQGSEA, per germline. CDR3 nucleotide sequence: TGCAGCGTTAGTTCGGACCTACTTTACAATGAGCAGTACTTC. Its translation: CSVSSDLLYNEQYF.

This clonotype was counted many times. The genes are TRBV7-8 and TRBJ2-1; 7 nucleotides line up with TRBD2. Trimming removed 7 bases from V and 4 bases from J; junction bases left unmatched: 13. The germline V gene encodes CDR1 SGHVS and CDR2 FQNEAQ. CDR3 length equals 16 residues. CDR3 bases: TGTGCCAGCACGCCGGGTAGCGGGTACGGGTACAATGAGCAGTTCTTC. This sequence encodes CASTPGSGYGYNEQFF. Full variable domain (outside the CDR3, taken from reference TRBV7-8 and TRBJ2-1): GAGVSQSPRYKVAKRGQDVALRCDPISGHVSLFWYQQALGQGPEFLTYFQNEAQLDKSGLPSDRFFAERPEGSVSTLKIQRTQQEDSAVYLCASTPGSGYGYNEQFFGPGTRLTVL.

About this clonotype: A much bigger clone sits one base away, suggesting this may be a read error. The genes are TRBV15 and TRBJ1-1; TRBD1 matches 8 bases. CDR1 and CDR2 (germline): LNHNV, YYDKDF (reference sequence). V was clipped by 5 bases and J by 6 bases; unmatched bases: 20. The CDR3 loop spans 18 amino acids. CDR3 sequence: CATSGVYPGQAQGAEAFF. The CDR3 nucleotides are TGTGCCACCAGCGGAGTTTATCCGGGACAGGCTCAGGGGGCTGAAGCTTTCTTT.

Ten or more counts support this clonotype. The rearrangement uses TRBV5-1 and TRBJ1-1, with 7 bases matching TRBD1. V lost 3 bases to trimming and J lost 5 bases; unmatched junction nucleotides: 10. CDR1 SGHRS and CDR2 YFSETQ come from the germline V gene. The CDR3 is made up of 15 amino acids. CDR3 DNA: TGCGCCAGCAGCTCACAGGGGTGGGGAGGGACTGAAGCTTTCTTT. Translating it yields CASSSQGWGGTEAFF.

The V gene is TRBV20-1, the J gene TRBJ2-4; D uncertain. Germline V lookup: CDR1 DFQATT, CDR2 SNEGSKA (reference sequence). The V end lost 7 bases, the J end lost 2 bases, and 12 bases lay between the germline ends. The CDR3 runs to 13 residues. The CDR3 loop reads CSGAPETKNIQYF. CDR3 bases: TGCAGTGGGGCCCCAGAGACCAAAAACATTCAGTACTTC.

The chain has TRBV5-1 and TRBJ2-1; 11 bases are a match to TRBD1. J gave up 2 bases and V 3 bases, and 4 bases lay outside the gene matches. Germline CDR1 SGHRS, CDR2 YFSETQ. The CDR3 loop spans 16 amino acids. CDR3 in amino acids: CASSWGQGGTYNEQFF. DNA of the CDR3: TGCGCCAGCAGCTGGGGACAGGGGGGGACCTACAATGAGCAGTTCTTC.

This clonotype was detected many times. CDR3: CASSQDIGTAYQLLHF. For the CDR3, the DNA is TGTGCCAGCAGCCAAGATATCGGGACCGCATACCAACTCCTCCACTTT. This sequence joins TRBV3-1 and TRBJ1-6; D perhaps matches TRBD1 (5 bases). This CDR3 comprises 16 residues. CDR1 and CDR2 (germline): LGHDT, YNNKEL (reference sequence). With 0 bases removed from V and 15 bases from J, the gap between germline ends came to 21 bases.

The sample holds a few counts of this clonotype. V is TRBV5-1 and J is TRBJ2-7; no definite D call. The germline V and J ends were trimmed by 4 bases and 0 bases, with 11 bases remaining between them. Looked up from germline, CDR1 is SGHRS and CDR2 is YFSETQ. This CDR3 has 14 residues. The CDR3 DNA reads TGCGCCAGCAGCCCCGCGCACCTCTCCTACGAGCAGTACTTC. It translates to CASSPAHLSYEQYF.